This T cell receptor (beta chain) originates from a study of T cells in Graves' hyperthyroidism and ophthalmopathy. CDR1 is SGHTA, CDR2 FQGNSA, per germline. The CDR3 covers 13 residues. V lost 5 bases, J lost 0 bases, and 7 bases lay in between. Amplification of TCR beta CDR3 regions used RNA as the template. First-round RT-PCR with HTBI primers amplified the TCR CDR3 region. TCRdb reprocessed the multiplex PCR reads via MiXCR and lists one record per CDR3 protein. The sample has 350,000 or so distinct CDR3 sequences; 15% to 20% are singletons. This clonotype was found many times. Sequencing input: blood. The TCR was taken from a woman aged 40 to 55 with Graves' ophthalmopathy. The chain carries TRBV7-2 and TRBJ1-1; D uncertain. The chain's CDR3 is CASSQTVNTEAFF. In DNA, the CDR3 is TGTGCCAGCAGCCAAACAGTGAACACTGAAGCTTTCTTT.